These T cell receptor beta chains were read from a single sample in a study of cytomegalovirus exposure and HLA in healthy donors. Sequenced by immunoSEQ multiplex PCR; TCRdb stores in-frame clones only, minus some. The table lists some 200,000 clones, around four fifths of them singletons, with around 6.3% in the top ten. Sequencing input: PBMCs. Every receptor here comes from a woman in her forties or fifties in good health and CMV-seropositive. Each CDR3 is given with its conserved first and last residue. The D gene is left open where the match is weak. Some rows mark clone size as missing; the rest say once, few, many or name a class of expanded clone.

J: TRBJ2-1
V: TRBV28
D: TRBD1
size: NA
CDR3: CASSLRGQGAGEQFF

J: TRBJ2-7
V: TRBV19
D: TRBD1
size: NA
CDR3: CASSVGQGSYEQYF

J: TRBJ2-7
V: TRBV6-5
D: TRBD1
size: NA
CDR3: CATNRGLRDEQYF

J: TRBJ1-1
V: TRBV5-1
D: NA
size: NA
CDR3: CASSEQGSNTEAFF

J: TRBJ2-3
V: TRBV5-6
D: TRBD2
size: NA
CDR3: CASSRAGTTDTQYF

J: TRBJ2-5
V: TRBV30
D: TRBD1
size: NA
CDR3: CAWSTGGEETQYF

J: TRBJ2-2
V: TRBV18
D: NA
size: few
CDR3: CASLLQGSVGELFF

J: TRBJ1-2
V: TRBV5-4
D: TRBD1
size: NA
CDR3: CASSPEGAGGYTF

J: TRBJ2-2
V: TRBV27
D: TRBD1
size: once
CDR3: CASSADRGTGELFF

J: TRBJ1-1
V: TRBV25-1
D: NA
size: NA
CDR3: CASSDRVNTEAFF

J: TRBJ2-5
V: TRBV9
D: NA
size: NA
CDR3: CASSVSPAGTQYF

J: TRBJ2-3
V: TRBV29-1
D: TRBD1
size: NA
CDR3: CSAPQGAGDTQYF

J: TRBJ2-7
V: TRBV2
D: TRBD1
size: NA
CDR3: CASRGQGFGEQYF

J: TRBJ2-3
V: TRBV7-9
D: NA
size: NA
CDR3: CVGGTWDTQYF

J: TRBJ2-3
V: TRBV6-5
D: NA
size: NA
CDR3: CASRGLSADTQYF

J: TRBJ2-3
V: TRBV29-1
D: NA
size: NA
CDR3: CSVNSGSADTQYF

J: TRBJ2-3
V: TRBV30
D: TRBD2
size: NA
CDR3: CALSTSGMLGTDTQYF

J: TRBJ2-5
V: TRBV5-1
D: TRBD1
size: NA
CDR3: CASSTDREETQYF

J: TRBJ2-6
V: TRBV4-3
D: NA
size: NA
CDR3: CASSQSQAGANVLTF

J: TRBJ2-1
V: TRBV10-3
D: TRBD1
size: NA
CDR3: CAISGTGGGNEQFF

J: TRBJ1-2
V: TRBV27
D: TRBD1
size: NA
CDR3: CASRGQGSRGYTF

J: TRBJ1-2
V: TRBV4-1
D: NA
size: few
CDR3: CASSQGRVYGYTF

J: TRBJ2-2
V: TRBV6-1
D: NA
size: NA
CDR3: CASSEEPGGLTGELFF

J: TRBJ2-7
V: TRBV2
D: TRBD1
size: NA
CDR3: CASSTGTGVHEQYF

J: TRBJ2-5
V: TRBV4-1
D: TRBD1
size: NA
CDR3: CASRRTGAQETQYF

J: TRBJ2-5
V: TRBV13
D: TRBD2
size: NA
CDR3: CASSPPLGESGRSRETQYF

J: TRBJ2-6
V: TRBV5-6
D: TRBD1
size: few
CDR3: CASSSTGAGANVLTF

J: TRBJ1-3
V: TRBV30
D: TRBD1
size: NA
CDR3: CAWTWTGYSGNTIYF

J: TRBJ2-7
V: TRBV7-8
D: TRBD1
size: NA
CDR3: CASSPRQGPSYEQYF

J: TRBJ2-6
V: TRBV2
D: TRBD1
size: once
CDR3: CASSLGQGGFGANVLTF

J: TRBJ1-2
V: TRBV18
D: NA
size: NA
CDR3: CASSPAPGNGYTF

J: TRBJ2-3
V: TRBV21-1
D: NA
size: NA
CDR3: CASSNSGRASDTQYF

J: TRBJ2-3
V: TRBV5-4
D: NA
size: NA
CDR3: CASSSQGADTQYF

J: TRBJ1-2
V: TRBV9
D: NA
size: NA
CDR3: CASSARDRGADNYGYTF

J: TRBJ2-7
V: TRBV28
D: TRBD2
size: once
CDR3: CASSLVAGETYEQYF

J: TRBJ2-2
V: TRBV14
D: NA
size: NA
CDR3: CASSFTTASTGELFF

J: TRBJ1-5
V: TRBV7-9
D: NA
size: NA
CDR3: CASSPSGAWQPQHF

J: TRBJ2-7
V: TRBV9
D: TRBD1
size: NA
CDR3: CASSYWTGGNRYYERYF

J: TRBJ2-5
V: TRBV9
D: NA
size: NA
CDR3: CASSAGHGGGGTQYF

J: TRBJ1-1
V: TRBV21-1
D: NA
size: NA
CDR3: CASSKDGQGARNTEAFF

J: TRBJ2-3
V: TRBV11-3
D: TRBD2
size: NA
CDR3: CASSLDGPGLAGGRHTQYF